These T cell receptor beta chains were read from a single sample in a study of shared clonotypes between healthy human individuals. Profiled with immunoSEQ multiplex PCR; TCRdb holds only in-frame clones, not every one. The sample shows about 1 million clones, 70% to 80% of them seen only once. Source material: memory CD4+ T cells sorted from blood. These receptor sequences come from a man aged 18 to 35 in good health. CDR3s include the opening cysteine and the closing phenylalanine or tryptophan. Each record gives: clone size, V gene, CDR3 protein. Size values are once, few and many counts, or a class for expanded clones, and some rows have none.

>.|TRBV28
CASSFHGTAVREYF
>.|TRBV6-5
CASSYHAQAGELFF
>.|TRBV6-5
CASSLTGEGGQPQHF
>.|TRBV21-1
CASSKISLRTRTYEQYF
>.|TRBV5-1
CASSPAQGTDTQYF
>.|TRBV5-5
CASFSPRSYEQYF
>once|TRBV10-1
CASSESQGSPLHF
>once|TRBV6-5
CASSRQAEGFWGYTF
>.|TRBV28
CASSVTGLDEQYF
>.|TRBV7-6
CASSLDSSGTYEQYF
>.|TRBV5-5
CASSLGRAQETQYF
>once|TRBV18
CASSPRQGDTEAFF
>.|TRBV7-8
CASSLGKGGSGANVLTF
>.|TRBV23-1
CASSRRGQMNTEAFF
>.|TRBV7-3
CASSLKPWSLAMRNEQFF
>.|TRBV7-7
CASSLGTGVETQYF
>.|TRBV6-7
CASTKTGGNQETQYF
>.|TRBV19
CASSIGGFPGVEQYF
>.|TRBV7-2
CASSLGGAGTYNEQFF
>once|TRBV5-1
CASSLAGTGTGELFF
>.|TRBV7-2
CASSLQPSSGNTIYF
>.|TRBV9
CASSSRTSGSEQFF
>.|TRBV15
CATSSFQGAVTQYF
>.|TRBV10-2
CASSEWGETQYF
>.|TRBV19
CASSIDPTTEQYF
>.|TRBV19
CAREQGGLAEFSYEQYF
>.|TRBV18
CASSPDRGDAFF
>.|TRBV7-9
CASTTQGGLYGYTF
>.|TRBV19
CASSSRDLTPEAFF
>.|TRBV7-9
CASSLSIITDTQYF
>.|TRBV11-1
CASSLVVLGLETQYF
>.|TRBV6-5
CASMSPGGSYEQYF
>.|TRBV5-4
CASSLDRGLQETQYF
>.|TRBV5-4
CASSTQGSGANVLTF
>.|TRBV6-5
CASTAGDRGSYEQYF
>.|TRBV28
CASNRPGRRDGEQYF
>once|TRBV7-2
CASTARTGAPQETQYF
>few|TRBV7-9
CASSLGDLVASNTGELFF
>once|TRBV28
CASSSQGAGHYGYTF
>.|TRBV9
CASSVEGLGTIYF
>.|TRBV18
CASSPRTSKEGSYEQYF
>.|TRBV5-6
CASSVQRGVTDTQYF
>.|TRBV5-4
CASSLQGVPGYTF
>few|TRBV6-1
CASSVEDRLGTGELFF
>.|TRBV20-1
CSASGLDTQYF
>.|TRBV10-3
CAISDLGQGASYEQYF
>.|TRBV2
CASSEVHREYEQYF
>few|TRBV4-3
CASSQDRAALYEQYF
>.|TRBV11-2
CASSFNGGNGYTF
>.|TRBV18
CASSPLGGGQETQYF
>.|TRBV30
CAWNTRLTSYNEQFF
>.|TRBV5-4
CASSRNYEQYF
>once|TRBV7-9
CASSFRGELFF
>.|TRBV5-1
CASSLRDRYTEAFF
>few|TRBV27
CASTSRPTSGGKPSSYNEQFF
>.|TRBV14
CASRHAGVSGANVLTF
>.|TRBV5-4
CASSPGGAGAYEQYF
>once|TRBV29-1
CSAARDPSSYEQYF
>.|TRBV18
CASSPRNANYGYTF